Each of the 27 T cell receptor beta chains below was sequenced from the same sample in a study of cytotoxic CD8 clonotypes in ibrutinib-treated CLL. TCRdb's copy holds only in-frame clones and misses some; the assay was immunoSEQ multiplex PCR. The sample records tens of thousands of clones, roughly 50% being singletons. Sequenced material: PBMCs, taken before ibrutinib treatment. Receptors were obtained from a human donor with chronic lymphocytic leukemia.

As to this clone: A junction end diverges from the germline sequence, so it may reflect a read error. V and J are TRBV7-7 and TRBJ2-6; 8 bases fit TRBD1. This CDR3 region has 18 residues. Germline V gene data show CDR1 as SSHAT and CDR2 as FNYEAQ (reference sequence). CDR3 DNA sequence: TGTGCTAGCAGCTCCCAGGGGGCTGTTAGCTCTGGGGCCAACGTCCTGACTTTC. Residues: CASSSQGAVSSGANVLTF. Using reference TRBV7-7 and TRBJ2-6 for the parts outside the CDR3, the full variable domain is GAGVSQSPRYKVTKRGQDVTLRCDPISSHATLYWYQQALGQGPEFLTYFNYEAQPDKSGLPSDRFSAERPEGSISTLTIQRTEQRDSAMYRCASSSQGAVSSGANVLTFGAGSRLTVL.

The chain couples TRBV10-2 to TRBJ2-6, with unresolved D. Germline loops: CDR1 WSHSY, CDR2 SAAADI. Deletions cut 0 bases from V and 0 bases from J, with 3 bases between. This CDR3 region has 15 residues. CDR3: CASSESPSGANVLTF. The CDR3, as DNA: TGCGCCAGCAGTGAGTCTCCCTCTGGGGCCAACGTCCTGACTTTC.

In its sample, this clone ranks as large (0.1 to 1%). The chain uses TRBV7-2 and TRBJ1-4; 8 bases agree with TRBD1. V lost 2 bases to trimming and J lost 10 bases; unmatched junction nucleotides: 12. Germline-derived CDR1 and CDR2 are SGHTA and FQGNSA. The CDR3 extends over 16 amino acids. The CDR3 is CASSLQLARGHGKLFF. The CDR3 bases are TGTGCCAGCAGCTTACAACTAGCCAGGGGGCATGGAAAACTGTTTTTT. Full variable domain (missing parts from reference TRBV7-2 and TRBJ1-4): GAGVSQSPSNKVTEKGKDVELRCDPISGHTALYWYRQSLGQGLEFLIYFQGNSAPDKSGLPSDRFSAERTGGSVSTLTIQRTQQEDSAVYLCASSLQLARGHGKLFFGSGTQLSVL.

The J gene is TRBJ1-5, the V gene TRBV7-9; D ambiguous. The V end was cut by 3 bases, the J end by 4 bases, with 7 bases between. The CDR3 has 13 residues. Germline V gives CDR1 SEHNR, CDR2 FQNEAQ (reference sequence). This CDR3 reads CASSLSANQPQHF. CDR3 nucleotide sequence: TGTGCCAGCAGCTTGTCGGCAAATCAGCCCCAGCATTTT.

The V gene is TRBV5-1, the J gene TRBJ1-6; 7 bases match TRBD1. Losses at the gene ends were 4 bases for V and 6 bases for J; bases not matched to a gene: 7. Germline V gene data show CDR1 as SGHRS and CDR2 as YFSETQ. This CDR3 contains 15 residues. The CDR3 DNA reads as TGCGCCAGCAGCGCCGGACAGGCGTTTAATTCACCCCTCCACTTT. Amino acid sequence: CASSAGQAFNSPLHF.

This clone occurred a few times. The V gene is TRBV10-2, the J gene TRBJ1-3; D is undetermined. CDR3 length equals 13 residues. Germline V gives CDR1 WSHSY, CDR2 SAAADI. V dropped 6 bases and J dropped 0 bases, with 6 bases sitting between them. The CDR3 loop reads CASSSSSGNTIYF. Here the CDR3 DNA reads TGCGCCAGCAGCTCGAGCTCTGGAAACACCATATATTTT.

This clone has more than one count but fewer than ten. The chain joins TRBV6-1 to TRBJ1-1; D is perhaps TRBD1 (5 bases). V was shortened by 7 bases and J by 4 bases, with 16 bases between the two germline ends. Germline V gene data show CDR1 as MNHNS and CDR2 as SASEGT. CDR3 length: 14 residues. The DNA of the CDR3 is TGTGCCAGCACCCTAGGCAGGGTGGGCACTGAAGCTTTCTTT. It encodes CASTLGRVGTEAFF.

The rearrangement uses TRBV5-6 and TRBJ2-7; D remains unclear. The CDR3 is 14 residues long. Looked up from germline, CDR1 is SGHDT and CDR2 is YYEEEE. Deletions cut 2 bases from V and 3 bases from J, with 12 bases between. The CDR3 sequence: CASSFGQARYEQYF. The CDR3 DNA is TGTGCCAGCAGCTTCGGGCAGGCACGCTACGAGCAGTACTTC.

The CDR3 nucleotides are TGTGCCAGCAGTGAGCCACGGAGGGATTCACCCCTCCACTTT. It is translated as CASSEPRRDSPLHF. The V call is TRBV6-1, the J call TRBJ1-6; unclear D gene. The CDR3 contains 14 residues. Germline V gene data show CDR1 as MNHNS and CDR2 as SASEGT. V was trimmed by 3 bases and J by 8 bases, leaving 11 bases between them.

The chain is built from TRBV7-2 and TRBJ2-7; 10 bases are a match to TRBD1. The V segment lost 4 bases and the J segment 2 bases; nucleotides outside the gene matches: 5. CDR3 length: 15 amino acids. The germline V gene encodes CDR1 SGHTA and CDR2 FQGNSA. CDR3 protein: CASSSAGTGAYEQYF. The CDR3 nucleotides read TGTGCCAGCAGCTCCGCCGGGACAGGGGCCTACGAGCAGTACTTC.

This clone was detected a few times. The gene calls are TRBV5-1 and TRBJ1-2; D may be TRBD1 (6 bases). Trimming cost V 0 bases and J 5 bases, with 11 bases left between them. Germline lookup yields CDR1 SGHRS and CDR2 YFSETQ. The CDR3 length is 14 residues. CDR3 in amino acids: CASSLGAGTYGYTF. Here the CDR3 DNA reads TGCGCCAGCAGCTTGGGTGCAGGGACATATGGCTACACCTTC.

CDR3 nucleotide sequence: TGTGCCAGCAGTTACGTAACACCCCCAGATACGCAGTATTTT. Translated: CASSYVTPPDTQYF. V is TRBV6-5 and J is TRBJ2-3; D is uncertain. The CDR3 covers 14 residues. Deletions cut 2 bases from V and 4 bases from J, with 10 bases between. Germline V gene sequence: CDR1 MNHEY, CDR2 SVGAGI.

The chain carries TRBV6-5 and TRBJ1-2; 10 bases agree with TRBD1. Germline CDR1 is MNHEY and CDR2 is SVGAGI. The CDR3 spans 14 residues. After removal of 5 bases from V and 6 bases from J, the junction contained 6 bases not matched to a gene. The CDR3: CASSDRDRGDGYTF. The DNA for the CDR3 is TGTGCCAGCAGTGACCGGGACAGGGGAGATGGCTACACCTTC.

This clone was counted a few times. This sequence joins TRBV2 and TRBJ1-1; D unclear. V was clipped by 10 bases and J by 0 bases, with 15 bases between them. The CDR3 loop spans 14 amino acids. Germline values: CDR1 SNHLY, CDR2 FYNNEI. The CDR3 coding sequence is TGTGCCATCAAATCGTGGGGAATGAACACTGAAGCTTTCTTT. Its protein is CAIKSWGMNTEAFF.

The chain recombines TRBV19 with TRBJ2-1; 8 nucleotides line up with TRBD2. This CDR3 is built from 14 residues. V was clipped by 4 bases and J by 4 bases; unmatched bases: 3. Germline V gives CDR1 LNHDA, CDR2 SQIVND (reference sequence). CDR3 coding DNA: TGTGCCAGTAGTAATCAGCGGGGGTACAATGAGCAGTTCTTC. This codes for CASSNQRGYNEQFF.

This chain uses TRBV5-4 with TRBJ1-3; TRBD1 agrees at 12 bases. Unmatched junction bases numbered 2, after V lost 2 bases and J lost 2 bases. Germline CDR1 SGHNT, CDR2 YYREEE (reference sequence). The CDR3 has 16 amino acids. The CDR3 DNA is TGTGCCAGCAGCTTTGGGACAGGGGGCACTGGAAACACCATATATTTT. It codes for CASSFGTGGTGNTIYF.

This clone was observed a few times. The rearrangement joins TRBV11-2 to TRBJ2-7; the D gene is possibly TRBD1 (7 bases). This CDR3 comprises 15 residues. Germline CDR1 reads SGHAT; CDR2 reads FQNNGV. The germline V and J ends were trimmed by 8 bases and 1 base, with 18 bases remaining between them. CDR3 DNA: TGTGCCAGCGAACTGGGGGGACAGCGTTCCTACGAGCAGTACTTC. Its protein product is CASELGGQRSYEQYF.

The CDR3 loop reads CASSPKTRTQETQYF. CDR3 bases: TGTGCCAGCAGCCCTAAGACTAGAACACAAGAGACCCAGTACTTC. The V and J genes are TRBV6-1 and TRBJ2-5, with a tentative D call TRBD2 (6 bases). V lost 6 bases and J 2 bases, leaving 16 bases between the germline ends. Germline CDR1 reads MNHNS; CDR2 reads SASEGT. CDR3 length equals 15 residues.

J is TRBJ1-5 and V is TRBV6-5, with 7 positions matching TRBD1. There are 14 residues in the CDR3. CDR1 is MNHEY, CDR2 SVGAGI, per germline. Trimming took 6 bases from V and 3 from J; bases not matched to a gene: 5. As DNA, the CDR3 is TGTGCCAGCAGCCCCAGGGGGGTCAATCAGCCCCAGCATTTT. Translated, it gives CASSPRGVNQPQHF.

This clone occurred a few times. The rearrangement links TRBV2 to TRBJ2-7; weak D call: TRBD2 (5 bases). The CDR3 is made up of 13 amino acids. V lost 6 bases to trimming and J lost 2 bases, with 11 bases between them. Germline values: CDR1 SNHLY, CDR2 FYNNEI. The CDR3: CASSRGSAYEQYF. In nucleotides, the CDR3 is TGTGCCAGCAGCCGGGGTAGCGCCTACGAGCAGTACTTC.

The chain recombines TRBV9 with TRBJ1-2, with D perhaps matching TRBD1 (6 bases). The CDR3 is made up of 15 amino acids. The germline V gene has CDR1 SGDLS and CDR2 YYNGEE. Deletions cut 0 bases from V and 8 bases from J, with 17 bases between. CDR3 protein: CASSVAPGEMDGYTF. CDR3 nucleotides: TGTGCCAGCAGCGTAGCTCCAGGGGAGATGGACGGCTACACCTTC. The variable domain in full, completed from reference TRBV9 and TRBJ1-2, reads DSGVTQTPKHLITATGQRVTLRCSPRSGDLSVYWYQQSLDQGLQFLIQYYNGEERAKGNILERFSAQQFPDLHSELNLSSLELGDSALYFCASSVAPGEMDGYTFGSGTRLTVV.

This clone was observed a handful of times. The chain joins TRBV28 to TRBJ1-2, with D maybe TRBD1 (5 bases). The germline V gene encodes CDR1 MDHEN and CDR2 SYDVKM. This CDR3 contains 17 residues. Trimming removed 4 bases at V and 8 bases at J, with 26 bases between. The CDR3 bases are TGTGCCAGCAGTTCTCTCCTTTCCGGGGCCGTACCAGGGGGCTACACCTTC. It translates to CASSSLLSGAVPGGYTF.

The genes are TRBV5-3 and TRBJ2-7, with D unclear. TRBV5-3 carries the ORF label, with uncertain function. The CDR3 loop spans 9 amino acids. Between the trimmed V and J ends, which lost 3 bases and 12 bases, there was a span of 7 bases. The CDR3 coding sequence is TGTGCCAGAAGCTGTGCGACGTACTTC. Translating gives CARSCATYF.

The gene calls are TRBV27 and TRBJ2-4; D gene uncertain. The CDR3 is made up of 12 amino acids. V lost 4 bases and J 8 bases, leaving 9 bases between the germline ends. Germline-derived CDR1 and CDR2 are MNHEY and SMNVEV (reference sequence). The CDR3 region is CASSSTPYIQYF. The CDR3 DNA reads TGTGCCAGCAGTTCAACCCCCTACATTCAGTACTTC.

This clone has only a few counts. The chain uses TRBV7-2 and TRBJ1-5, with D unresolved. The germline V and J ends were trimmed by 1 base and 5 bases, with 6 bases remaining between them. Germline CDR1 reads SGHTA; CDR2 reads FQGNSA. This CDR3 is built from 13 residues. CDR3 loop: CASSLGGDQPQHF. As DNA, the CDR3 is TGTGCCAGCAGCTTAGGGGGAGATCAGCCCCAGCATTTT. Combining the CDR3 with reference TRBV7-2 and TRBJ1-5 gives the whole variable domain GAGVSQSPSNKVTEKGKDVELRCDPISGHTALYWYRQSLGQGLEFLIYFQGNSAPDKSGLPSDRFSAERTGGSVSTLTIQRTQQEDSAVYLCASSLGGDQPQHFGDGTRLSIL.

The chain carries TRBV2 and TRBJ1-2; no clear D gene. From germline, CDR1 is SNHLY and CDR2 FYNNEI. CDR3 length: 14 amino acids. V dropped 4 bases and J dropped 4 bases, with 13 bases sitting between them. CDR3: CASSAGPDPYGYTF. The CDR3 DNA reads TGTGCCAGCAGTGCGGGCCCGGATCCCTATGGCTACACCTTC.

V is TRBV4-1 and J is TRBJ2-5; perhaps D is TRBD1 or TRBD2 (5 bases each). CDR1 is MGHRA and CDR2 is YSYEKL in the germline V gene. Trimming took off 0 bases at V and 6 bases at J, with 14 bases between the two ends. This CDR3 region has 15 residues. The CDR3 reads CASSQDLGTTKTQYF. DNA of the CDR3: TGCGCCAGCAGCCAAGATCTGGGGACCACAAAGACCCAGTACTTC.